This T cell receptor (beta chain) was sequenced during a study of persistence of HIV-infected CD4 T cells. Study-level findings and limits: Antigen-responding cells were enriched for degenerate expanded CDR3beta sequences. The rare CMV-responding cells with HIV-1 proviruses were not separately TCR-sequenced.

Lysates of CMV-infected fibroblasts at 9.5 to 10 ug/mL stimulated these cells. Sorted nonresponding memory CD4+ T cells were CD40L-negative, CD69-negative, CD45RO-high. This CDR3 has 16 residues. The germline V and J ends were trimmed by 4 bases and 3 bases, with 16 bases remaining between them. Germline V CDR1 and CDR2: SGHKS, YYEKEE (reference sequence). This was the immunoSEQ version 4 assay in survey mode. Assay: immunoSEQ multiplex PCR; the TCRdb copy retains only in-frame clones and omits some. The data show 25,000 to 30,000 clones, with roughly 78% seen just once and over 0.8% held by the top ten. Worth noting for this clone: Antigen unknown.

The material was CD4+ T cells sorted from PBMCs after approximately 18-hour stimulation, obtained from a patient who received antiretroviral therapy. J is TRBJ2-2 and V is TRBV5-5, with TRBD1 as a possible D gene (8 bases). The origin of this receptor is an adult woman with HIV who was CMV-seropositive. CDR3 residues: CASSRAGTGYTGELFF. CDR3 nucleotide sequence: TGTGCCAGCAGCCGAGCGGGGACAGGTTACACCGGGGAGCTGTTTTTT.